This T cell receptor beta chain appears in the sequencing data of a study of control samples from healthy donors and cancer patients. The CDR3 length is 13 residues. Trimming left V 2 bases short and J 6 bases short, with 9 bases between. Germline V lookup: CDR1 SGHKS, CDR2 YYEKEE (reference sequence). The repertoire was sequenced with immunoSEQ multiplex PCR; TCRdb's copy has only in-frame clones and lacks some. The sample consists of fewer than 70,000 clones, roughly nine tenths of them appearing once. The chain combines TRBV5-5 with TRBJ1-5; D uncertain. This TCR was recovered from a man aged 55 to 70 with head and neck cancer. The sequencing input was PBMCs. In DNA, the CDR3 is TGTGCCAGCAGCTTATTATTGGTTCAGCCCCAGCATTTT. Its protein is CASSLLLVQPQHF.